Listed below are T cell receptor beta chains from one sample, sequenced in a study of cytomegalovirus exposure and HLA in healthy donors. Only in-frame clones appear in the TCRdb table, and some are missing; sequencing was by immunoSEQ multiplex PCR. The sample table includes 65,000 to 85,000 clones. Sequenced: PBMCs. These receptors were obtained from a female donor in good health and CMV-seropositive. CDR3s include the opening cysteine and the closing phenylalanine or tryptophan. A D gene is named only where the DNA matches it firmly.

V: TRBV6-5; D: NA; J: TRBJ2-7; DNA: TGTGCCAGAAGCAATAGCTACGAGCAGTACTTC; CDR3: CARSNSYEQYF
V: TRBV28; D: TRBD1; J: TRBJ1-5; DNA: TGTGCCAGCAGTTTGGGGGACAGGGTCTTTCAGCCCCAGCATTTT; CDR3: CASSLGDRVFQPQHF
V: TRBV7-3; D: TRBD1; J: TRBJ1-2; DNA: TGTGCCAGCAGCCGGGACAGGGGAGACTATGGCTACACCTTC; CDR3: CASSRDRGDYGYTF
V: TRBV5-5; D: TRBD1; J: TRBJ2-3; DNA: TGTGCCAGCAGGAAACTCGGGACAGTGGGCATGGATACGCAGTATTTT; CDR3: CASRKLGTVGMDTQYF
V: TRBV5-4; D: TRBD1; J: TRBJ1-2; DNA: TGTGCCAGCAGTTGGGGACAGCAGACTCTTAACTATGGCTACACCTTC; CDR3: CASSWGQQTLNYGYTF
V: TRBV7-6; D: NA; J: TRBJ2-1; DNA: TGTGCCAGCAGCTTAGAAGGCCCGGCGGCCCACAATGAGCAGTTCTTC; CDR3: CASSLEGPAAHNEQFF
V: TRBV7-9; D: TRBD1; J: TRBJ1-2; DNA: TGTGCCAGCAGCTCCGGACAGGCTAACTATGGCTACACCTTC; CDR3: CASSSGQANYGYTF
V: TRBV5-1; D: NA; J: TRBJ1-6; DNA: TGCGCCAGCAGCTTGGCCGGGAAAGGTTTATCACCCCTCCACTTT; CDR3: CASSLAGKGLSPLHF
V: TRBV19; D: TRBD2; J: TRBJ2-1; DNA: TGTGCCAGTAGTCGAGTGAGCGGGAACTCCGACAATGAGCAGTTCTTC; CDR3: CASSRVSGNSDNEQFF
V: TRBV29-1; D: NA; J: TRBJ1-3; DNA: TGCAGCGTTGTGGGGGGGCCCGTTGGAAACACCATATATTTT; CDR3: CSVVGGPVGNTIYF
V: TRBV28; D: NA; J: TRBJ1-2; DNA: TGTGCCAGCAGTTTGTCAGAGGTCTATGGCTACACCTTC; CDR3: CASSLSEVYGYTF
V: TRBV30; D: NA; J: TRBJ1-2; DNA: TGTGCCTACTTATCCGGGACTCTCGTTGGCTATGGCTACACCTTC; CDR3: CAYLSGTLVGYGYTF
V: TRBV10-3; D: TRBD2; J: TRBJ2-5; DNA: TGTGCCATCAGTCAGAGCGGGGGGCAAGAGACCCAGTACTTC; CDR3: CAISQSGGQETQYF
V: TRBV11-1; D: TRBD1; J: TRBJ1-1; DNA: TGTGCCAGCAGCCCCGGGACAGGGGGCTTTGAAGCTTTCTTT; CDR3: CASSPGTGGFEAFF
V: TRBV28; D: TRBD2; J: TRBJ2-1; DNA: TGTGCCAGCAGCCCCCGGGGGGGGCTGGCCGGGCAGTTCTTC; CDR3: CASSPRGGLAGQFF
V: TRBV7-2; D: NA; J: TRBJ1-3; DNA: TGTGCCAGCAGCTTCGCTAGCGAGACAGGAAACACCATATATTTT; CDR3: CASSFASETGNTIYF
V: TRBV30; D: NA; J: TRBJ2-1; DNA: TGTGCCTGGACCCAGGAAGGTAGGGGAGGACTGTTCTTC; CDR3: CAWTQEGRGGLFF
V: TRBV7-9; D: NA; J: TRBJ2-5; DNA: TGTGCCAGCAGCCCGGGAGAAACGGAGACCCAGTACTTC; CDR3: CASSPGETETQYF
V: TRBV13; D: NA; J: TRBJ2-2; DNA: TGTGCCAGCAGCCCCGTCGCCGGGGAGCTGTTTTTT; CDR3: CASSPVAGELFF
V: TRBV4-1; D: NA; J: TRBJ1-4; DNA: TGCGCCAGCAGCCAACAATCGGAGGGGAAACTGTTTTTT; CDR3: CASSQQSEGKLFF
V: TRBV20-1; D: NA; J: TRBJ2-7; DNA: TGCAGTCCCGCCTTAGCCTACGAGCAGTACTTC; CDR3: CSPALAYEQYF
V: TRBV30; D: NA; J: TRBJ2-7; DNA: TGTGCCTGGAGTGTTGGTCGGGACTACGAGCAGTACTTC; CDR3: CAWSVGRDYEQYF
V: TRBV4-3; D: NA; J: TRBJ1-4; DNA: TGCGCCAGCACCTCAGGTAGGGGTCTTACGCAACCTGGTAATGAAAAACTGTTTTTT; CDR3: CASTSGRGLTQPGNEKLFF
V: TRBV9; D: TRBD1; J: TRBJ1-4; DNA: TGTGCCAGCAGCCTCTCGGACAGGGAACATGAAAAACTGTTTTTT; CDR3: CASSLSDREHEKLFF
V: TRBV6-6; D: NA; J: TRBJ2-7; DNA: TGTGCCAGCAGAAGGGGAACCTACGAGCAGTACTTC; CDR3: CASRRGTYEQYF
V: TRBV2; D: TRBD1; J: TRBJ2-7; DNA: TGTGCCAGCAGCGGACAGGGGGCTGGGAGCGAGCAGTACTTC; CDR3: CASSGQGAGSEQYF
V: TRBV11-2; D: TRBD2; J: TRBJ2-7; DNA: TGTGCCAGCAGCTTAGGAATCGGGACTAGCGGGGGTTACGAGCAGTACTTC; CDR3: CASSLGIGTSGGYEQYF
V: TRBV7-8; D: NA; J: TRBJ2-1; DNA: TGTGCCAGCAGCTTAGCTGGTAGCGTCTACAATGAGCAGTTCTTC; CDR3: CASSLAGSVYNEQFF
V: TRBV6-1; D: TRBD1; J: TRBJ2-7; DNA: TGTGCCAGCACTAGGACAGGGACCGACGCCTACGAGCAGTACTTC; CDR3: CASTRTGTDAYEQYF
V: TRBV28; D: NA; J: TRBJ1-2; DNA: TGTGCCAGCAGTTTCCCTGGGGGGAGAGGGAACTATGGCTACACCTTC; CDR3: CASSFPGGRGNYGYTF
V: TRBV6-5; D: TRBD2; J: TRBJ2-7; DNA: TGTGCCAGCAGAACTACTAGCGGGAGTATATACGAGCAGTACTTC; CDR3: CASRTTSGSIYEQYF
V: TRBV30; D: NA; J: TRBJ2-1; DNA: TGTGCCTGGAGTGTACTAAACAATGAGCAGTTCTTC; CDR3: CAWSVLNNEQFF
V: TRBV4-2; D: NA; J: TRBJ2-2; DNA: TGTGCCAGCAGCCCCCGCTATCCGGAGCTGTTTTTT; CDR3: CASSPRYPELFF
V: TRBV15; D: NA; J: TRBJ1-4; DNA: TGTGCCACCAGCAGAGATAAGGGGTATGAAAAACTGTTTTTT; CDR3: CATSRDKGYEKLFF
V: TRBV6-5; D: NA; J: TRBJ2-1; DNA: TGTGCCAGCAGTTACTCTGGGGGGAGGTCCGACAATGAGCAGTTCTTC; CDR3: CASSYSGGRSDNEQFF
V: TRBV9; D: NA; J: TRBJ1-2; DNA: TGTGCCAGCAGCGTAGGCTACCAGGGGAACTATGGCTACACCTTC; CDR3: CASSVGYQGNYGYTF
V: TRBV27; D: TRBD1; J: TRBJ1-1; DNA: TGTGCCAGCAGTTCAACAGGGGGCAAGGTTGAAGCTTTCTTT; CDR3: CASSSTGGKVEAFF
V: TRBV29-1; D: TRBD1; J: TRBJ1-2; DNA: TGCAGCGTTGGGGACAGGCCGGGCGGCTACACCTTC; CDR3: CSVGDRPGGYTF
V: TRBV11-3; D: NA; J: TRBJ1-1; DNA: TGTGCCAGCAGCGGGGGGATGAACACTGAAGCTTTCTTT; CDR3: CASSGGMNTEAFF
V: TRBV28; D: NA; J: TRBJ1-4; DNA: TGTGCCAGCAGTTTCAATTCCGGGACACGGGGAGAAGGTGAAAAACTGTTTTTT; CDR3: CASSFNSGTRGEGEKLFF
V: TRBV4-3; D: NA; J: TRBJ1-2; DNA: TGCGCCAGCAGCCAAGATGCACAGGGAGGGATAGGTGGCTACACCTTC; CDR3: CASSQDAQGGIGGYTF
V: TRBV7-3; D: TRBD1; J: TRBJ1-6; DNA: TGTGCCAGCAGCGACAGGGGTGAGAATTCACCCCTCCACTTT; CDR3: CASSDRGENSPLHF
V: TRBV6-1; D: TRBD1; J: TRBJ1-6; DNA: TGTGCCAGCGGCCGGACAGGCCATAATTCACCCCTCCACTTT; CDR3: CASGRTGHNSPLHF